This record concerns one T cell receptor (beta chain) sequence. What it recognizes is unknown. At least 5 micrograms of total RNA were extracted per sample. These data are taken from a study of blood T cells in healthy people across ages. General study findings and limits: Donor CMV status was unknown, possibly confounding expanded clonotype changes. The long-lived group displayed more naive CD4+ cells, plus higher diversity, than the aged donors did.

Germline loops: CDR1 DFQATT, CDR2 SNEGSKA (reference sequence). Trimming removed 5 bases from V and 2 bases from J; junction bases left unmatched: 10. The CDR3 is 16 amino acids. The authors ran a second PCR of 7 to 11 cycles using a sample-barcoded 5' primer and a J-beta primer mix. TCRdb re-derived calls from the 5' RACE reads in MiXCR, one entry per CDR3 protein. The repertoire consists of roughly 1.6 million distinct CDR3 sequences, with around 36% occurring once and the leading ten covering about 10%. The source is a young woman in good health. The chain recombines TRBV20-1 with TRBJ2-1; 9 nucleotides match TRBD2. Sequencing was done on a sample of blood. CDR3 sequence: CSAYKGGGRAYNEQFF. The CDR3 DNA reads TGCAGTGCTTATAAGGGCGGCGGGAGGGCCTACAATGAGCAGTTCTTC.